This TCR beta chain stems from a study of shared clonotypes between healthy human individuals. The repertoire was sequenced with immunoSEQ multiplex PCR; TCRdb's copy has only in-frame clones and lacks some. This table holds approximately 2.5 million clones, under 95% found once. Germline V gives CDR1 LGHNT, CDR2 FRNRAP. The CDR3 has 14 amino acids. Trimming stripped 6 bases from V and 3 bases from J, with 13 bases between. This TCR was recovered from a man aged 18 to 29 in good health. Some clones in this sample may be carry-over from other donors' samples. The chain employs TRBV12-5 and TRBJ2-3; either TRBD1 or TRBD2 may supply D (5 bases each). Sequenced: naive CD4+ T cells from PBMCs. Subset given: CD45RA+ positively selected. CDR3 nucleotides: TGTGCTAGTGGACTGGGGGTCCCAACAGATACGCAGTATTTT. Translation gives CASGLGVPTDTQYF. The whole variable domain, remainder taken from reference TRBV12-5 and TRBJ2-3, is DARVTQTPRHKVTEMGQEVTMRCQPILGHNTVFWYRQTMMQGLELLAYFRNRAPLDDSGMPKDRFSAEMPDATLATLKIQPSEPRDSAVYFCASGLGVPTDTQYFGPGTRLTVL.